This entry lists 10 T cell receptor beta chains sequenced from one sample in a study of tumor-infiltrating lymphocytes in primary liver carcinoma (dated by TCRdb to 2017 to 2019). For sequencing, an Illumina HiSeq 2500 was employed. A constant-region primer and ProtoScript II reverse transcriptase were used to reverse-transcribe TCRbeta-specific cDNA from roughly 500 ng total RNA. Construction of the TCRbeta libraries relied on three nested rounds of multiplex PCR, following a slightly modified ARM-PCR procedure. Each of the first two PCR rounds ran for about 10 cycles and used multiplex TRBV1-TRBV30 forward primers together with a Cbeta reverse primer. TCRdb reworked the public reads: Q25 trimming with fastp, MiXCR clone assembly, productive beta chains retained. Under each unique CDR3 protein, matching rows form one entry showing the most common genes and DNA. The sample table contains 65,000 to 90,000 distinct CDR3 sequences; only one count was recorded for around 70% of them. The ten top clones hold just under 20% of the sample.

Without any cell sorting, total RNA and DNA were co-extracted from about 21-30 mg of bulk tissue using the AllPrep DNA/RNA mini kit. The source material was liver tumor tissue from sampling region 1. In the paper's terms, the cell subset or site label means: tumor region T1, superior pole. The receptor set was obtained from a man in his forties with primary liver carcinoma and hepatitis B virus infection.

As regards this clonotype: A much larger clone sits a single nucleotide away, making a read error possible. The J gene is TRBJ2-3, the V gene TRBV12-3 or TRBV12-4, with TRBD2 matching over 10 bases. After removal of 6 bases from V and 10 bases from J, the junction contained 4 bases not matched to a gene. The CDR3 runs to 12 residues. Written as DNA, the CDR3 is TGTGCCAGCAGACTTGGACTAGCGGCGCAGTATTTT. Protein sequence: CASRLGLAAQYF.

The genes are TRBV10-3 and TRBJ2-5; 9 bases match TRBD2. The CDR3 is 16 residues long. Germline loops: CDR1 ENHRY, CDR2 SYGVKD. J was trimmed by 3 bases and V by 8 bases; bases with no gene match: 13. The CDR3 spells CAIGDLSTSGKETQYF. The CDR3 coding sequence is TGTGCCATCGGCGATCTATCGACTAGCGGAAAAGAGACCCAGTACTTC.

Regarding this clonotype: The junction departs from germline at one end; a sequencing error may be responsible. The chain recombines TRBV6-1 with TRBJ2-3; D might be TRBD1 (5 bases). Germline V gene sequence: CDR1 MNHNS, CDR2 SASEGT. CDR3 length: 12 residues. In DNA form, the CDR3 reads TGTGTCAGCAGGGTTACCAGAGATACGCAGTATTTT. Translated, it gives CVSRVTRDTQYF.

The sample holds one count of this clonotype. The junction differs from germline at one of its ends, possibly a read error. J is TRBJ1-2 and V is TRBV11-2, with D hard to call. The CDR3 totals 13 residues. Germline-derived CDR1 and CDR2 are SGHAT and FQNNGV. CDR3 sequence reads: CASSLVRNYGYTF. In DNA form, the CDR3 reads TGTGCCAGTAGCTTAGTGAGGAACTATGGCTACACATTC.

A remark on this clonotype: One end of the junction does not line up with germline, which may come from a read error. The chain carries TRBV13 and TRBJ2-2, with D uncertain. CDR3 length equals 15 residues. Germline CDR1 is PRHDT and CDR2 is FYEKMQ (reference sequence). CDR3 sequence reads: CASNFVSANTGQLFF. For the CDR3, the DNA is TGTGCCAGCAACTTCGTCAGTGCGAACACCGGGCAGCTGTTTTTT.

This chain connects TRBV11-2 to TRBJ2-6; 7 bases agree with TRBD1. The CDR3 has 16 residues. Germline-derived CDR1 and CDR2 are SGHAT and FQNNGV. CDR3 in DNA: TGTCCCAACAGGCCGGGACAGAGACCTGAGGCCAACGTCCTGACTTTC. Translating it yields CPNRPGQRPEANVLTF.

This clonotype was detected ten times or more. The CDR3: CASSLVGTNEKLFF. In nucleotides, the CDR3 is TGTGCCAGCAGCTTAGTGGGTACTAATGAAAAACTGTTTTTT. The rearrangement links TRBV7-9 to TRBJ1-4; no clear D. CDR3 length equals 14 residues. Trimming stripped 1 base from V and 2 bases from J, with 5 bases between. The germline CDR1 and CDR2 sequences are SEHNR and FQNEAQ (reference sequence).

Ten or more counts support this clonotype. The CDR3 nucleotides are TGCGCCAGCAGCTTGGCCCCGGATCAGCCCCAGCATTTT. It codes for CASSLAPDQPQHF. The chain combines TRBV5-1 with TRBJ1-5, with D unresolved. The germline CDR1 and CDR2 sequences are SGHRS and YFSETQ. CDR3 size: 13 residues. Trimming took 0 bases from V and 5 from J, leaving 6 bases between them.

About this clonotype itself: At one end, the junction sequence differs from germline, possibly due to a read error. The genes are TRBV6-4 and TRBJ2-3; TRBD2 aligns across 7 bases. The CDR3 is 16 residues long. The germline CDR1 and CDR2 sequences are MRHNA and SNTAGT. CDR3 nucleotide sequence: TGTGCCAGCAGTGATGGACTAGTGGGAGGAAGAGATACACAGTATTTT. Its protein is CASSDGLVGGRDTQYF.

This CDR3 is CASSLMIGEQYF. CDR3 DNA: TGTGCCAGCAGCCTAATGATAGGCGAGCAGTACTTC. The rearrangement uses TRBV28 and TRBJ2-7; D call uncertain. V was cut by 6 bases and J by 6 bases, with 12 bases left in between. The CDR3 length is 12 residues. The V gene's germline CDR1 is MDHEN and CDR2 SYDVKM.